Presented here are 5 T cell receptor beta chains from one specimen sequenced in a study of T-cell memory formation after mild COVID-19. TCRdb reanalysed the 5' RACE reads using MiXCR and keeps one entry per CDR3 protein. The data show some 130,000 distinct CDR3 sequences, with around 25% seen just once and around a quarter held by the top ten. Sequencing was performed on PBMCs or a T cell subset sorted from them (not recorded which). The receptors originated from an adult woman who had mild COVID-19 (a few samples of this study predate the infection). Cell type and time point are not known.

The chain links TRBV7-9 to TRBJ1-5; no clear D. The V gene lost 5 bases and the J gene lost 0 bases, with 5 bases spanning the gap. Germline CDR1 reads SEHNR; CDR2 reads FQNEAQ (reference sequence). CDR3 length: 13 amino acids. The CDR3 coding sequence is TGTGCCAGCAGCGTAAATAGCAATCAGCCCCAGCATTTT. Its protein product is CASSVNSNQPQHF.

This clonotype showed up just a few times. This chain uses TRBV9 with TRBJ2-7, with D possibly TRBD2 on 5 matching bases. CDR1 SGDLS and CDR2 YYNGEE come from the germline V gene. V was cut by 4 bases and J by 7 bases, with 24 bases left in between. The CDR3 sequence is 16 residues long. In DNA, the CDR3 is TGTGCCAGCAGCCGAGGCAGTGGACTCTCCACCGGGGAGCAGTACTTC. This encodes CASSRGSGLSTGEQYF.

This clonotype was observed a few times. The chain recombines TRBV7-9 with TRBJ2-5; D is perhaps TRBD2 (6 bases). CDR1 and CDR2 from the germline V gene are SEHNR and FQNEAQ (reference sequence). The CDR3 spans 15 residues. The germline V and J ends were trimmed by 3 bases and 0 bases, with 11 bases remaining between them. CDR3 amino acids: CASSFIGGYQETQYF. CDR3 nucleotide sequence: TGTGCCAGCAGCTTTATCGGGGGATACCAAGAGACCCAGTACTTC.

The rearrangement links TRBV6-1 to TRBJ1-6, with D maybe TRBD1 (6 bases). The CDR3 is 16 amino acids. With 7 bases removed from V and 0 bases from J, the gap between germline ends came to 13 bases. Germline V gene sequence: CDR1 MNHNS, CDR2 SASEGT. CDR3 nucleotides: TGTGCCAGCAACGGACAGTTAAGCTCCTATAATTCACCCCTCCACTTT. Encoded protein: CASNGQLSSYNSPLHF.

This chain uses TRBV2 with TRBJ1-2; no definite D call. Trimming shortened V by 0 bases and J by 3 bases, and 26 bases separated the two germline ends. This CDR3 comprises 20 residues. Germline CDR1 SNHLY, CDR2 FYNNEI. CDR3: CASSEAGSRHRSRIYYGYTF. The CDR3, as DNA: TGTGCCAGCAGTGAAGCGGGGTCTCGGCACCGGAGTAGGATTTACTATGGCTACACCTTC.